The clone carrying this T cell receptor (beta chain) showed up many times. Amplification yielded TCR beta CDR3 regions, with RNA transcripts as the source. TCR CDR3 regions were first amplified by RT-PCR with HTBI primers. TCRdb analysed the multiplex PCR reads with MiXCR anew, one entry per CDR3 protein. Here the sample spans approximately 410,000 distinct CDR3 sequences, about 15% being singletons. The CDR3 is made up of 14 amino acids. The V gene end was trimmed by 7 bases and the J gene end by 8 bases; junction bases not matched to a gene: 11. Germline V lookup: CDR1 SNHLY, CDR2 FYNNEI. These data come from a study of T cells in Graves' hyperthyroidism and ophthalmopathy. Turning to the study itself: Peripheral blood was collected at initial diagnosis, before any treatment.

Diagnosing involved the use of clinical symptoms, serum thyroxine and TRAb, thyroid ultrasound and orbital computed tomography. V and J are TRBV2 and TRBJ2-7; 10 positions agree with TRBD1. This receptor was identified in a man aged 18 to 30 with Graves' ophthalmopathy. Material: blood. The CDR3 DNA sequence: TGTGCCAGCACACCCTGGACAGGGGGGAGTAAGCAGTACTTC. Protein sequence: CASTPWTGGSKQYF.